A selection of T cell receptor beta chains follows, all from one sample in a study of yellow fever vaccine responses in identical twins. TCRdb recomputed calls from the RT-PCR reads with MiXCR, one row per CDR3 protein. The sample records about 14,000 distinct CDR3 sequences, approximately 84% being singletons. The material was T cells from blood (PBMCs), unsorted or a sorted subset (not recorded which), obtained before or after yellow fever vaccination (not recorded which). All receptors come from a woman under 30 who received the yellow fever vaccine. CDR3s include the opening cysteine and the closing phenylalanine or tryptophan. The D gene is left open where the match is weak. Rows may omit the clone size; those that give it use once, few, many or a size class.

>.|TRBJ1-3|TRBV25-1|once
TGTGCCAAAACCCGGGACACCAGATCCTCTGGAAACACCATATATTTT
CAKTRDTRSSGNTIYF
>TRBD2|TRBJ2-7|TRBV7-3|.
TGTGCCAGCAGCTTAACCCGCGGACTAGCGGGGTACGAGCAGTACTTC
CASSLTRGLAGYEQYF
>.|TRBJ2-3|TRBV4-1|.
TGCGCCAGCAGCCAAGATATTTCGTCCTACCGGAGCACAGATACGCAGTATTTT
CASSQDISSYRSTDTQYF
>TRBD2|TRBJ2-7|TRBV12-3/TRBV12-4|.
TGTGCCAGCAGTTTTTCTAGCGGGAGTCGTGAGCAGTACTTC
CASSFSSGSREQYF
>.|TRBJ1-5|TRBV4-1|.
TGCGCCAGCAGCCAAGAAGACAGTGAGATCCAGCCCCAGCATTTT
CASSQEDSEIQPQHF
>.|TRBJ1-5|TRBV23-1|.
TGCGCCAGCAGTCACCAGGGGCCCTGTCAGCCCCAGCATTTT
CASSHQGPCQPQHF
>.|TRBJ2-3|TRBV7-3|.
TGTGCCAGCAGCCCCCAAGGTACAAACACAGATACGCAGTATTTT
CASSPQGTNTDTQYF
>TRBD2|TRBJ2-5|TRBV20-1|few
TGCAGTGCTGAGACTAGCGGGATTGGGGAGACCCAGTACTTC
CSAETSGIGETQYF
>.|TRBJ2-3|TRBV24-1|.
TGTGCCACCAGGGGGGACTTTGGTACGCAGTATTTT
CATRGDFGTQYF
>.|TRBJ2-1|TRBV25-1|.
TGTGCCAGCAGTGTGGTCGGGCAGGGCAGGTACAATGAGCAGTTCTTC
CASSVVGQGRYNEQFF
>.|TRBJ1-1|TRBV4-1|.
TGCGCCAGCAGCCAAGAACCCCTGGGGACTGAAGCTTTCTTT
CASSQEPLGTEAFF
>TRBD2|TRBJ2-1|TRBV2|.
TGTGCCAGCAGAGAGAATAGCGGGAGTGAGCAGTTCTTC
CASRENSGSEQFF
>.|TRBJ1-1|TRBV2|.
TGTGCCAGCAGTCCCCCTCGAGGGACGAACACTGAAGCTTTCTTT
CASSPPRGTNTEAFF
>TRBD1|TRBJ2-7|TRBV6-1|few
TGTGCCAGCAGTAAGGGGTGGGACAGGGCCTACGAGCAGTACTTC
CASSKGWDRAYEQYF
>.|TRBJ2-7|TRBV11-3|.
TGTGCCAGCAGCTTAGATCACGGGACTCGCTCCTACGAGCAGTACTTC
CASSLDHGTRSYEQYF
>TRBD2|TRBJ2-1|TRBV5-6|.
TGTGCCAGCAGTTCGGGGGGGGCCCCCTACAATGAGCAGTTCTTC
CASSSGGAPYNEQFF
>TRBD2|TRBJ2-1|TRBV2|.
TGTGCCAGCAGTGTTAGCGGGGGGAATAATGAGCAGTTCTTC
CASSVSGGNNEQFF
>TRBD2|TRBJ2-2|TRBV5-1|.
TGCGCCAGCAGCTTGGGACTAGCATCCGGGGAGCTGTTTTTT
CASSLGLASGELFF
>TRBD1|TRBJ1-4|TRBV11-1|.
TGTGCCAGAAGCTTAGGGACAGGGCATGAAAAACTGTTTTTT
CARSLGTGHEKLFF
>.|TRBJ2-7|TRBV10-3|.
TGTGCCATCAGCTCAGAGGAGGCCAGCGTGCAGTACTTC
CAISSEEASVQYF
>.|TRBJ1-6|TRBV11-2|.
TGTGCCAGCAACAAACGCACGGGGCTGGGAAATTCACCCCTCCACTTT
CASNKRTGLGNSPLHF
>TRBD1|TRBJ1-5|TRBV28|.
TGTGCCAGCAGAGACAGGGGAGGTCAGCCCCAGCATTTT
CASRDRGGQPQHF
>.|TRBJ1-5|TRBV12-3/TRBV12-4|.
TGTGCCAGCAGTTTGGGAGGGATTCAGCCCCAGCATTTT
CASSLGGIQPQHF
>TRBD1|TRBJ1-1|TRBV18|few
TGTGCCAGCTCACCATTATCCGGGACAGGGAGTACTGAAGCTTTCTTT
CASSPLSGTGSTEAFF
>.|TRBJ1-1|TRBV29-1|.
TGCAGCGTTGGAACAACGGCGAACACTGAAGCTTTCTTT
CSVGTTANTEAFF
>.|TRBJ2-3|TRBV18|.
TGTGCCAGCTCACCAGGCACTAGGAGAAGCACAGATACGCAGTATTTT
CASSPGTRRSTDTQYF
>TRBD2|TRBJ2-7|TRBV2|.
TGTGCCAGCAGTGAAGTAACTAGCGGGACCTACGAGCAGTACTTC
CASSEVTSGTYEQYF
>.|TRBJ1-3|TRBV6-1|.
TGTGCCAGCAGGAACACAGGGTTCGGAAACACCATATATTTT
CASRNTGFGNTIYF
>.|TRBJ1-1|TRBV10-3|.
TGTGCCACTGGGGTGCTGGGAGGCACTGAAGCTTTCTTT
CATGVLGGTEAFF
>TRBD1|TRBJ1-1|TRBV18|.
TGTGCCAGCACCACGGACAGGAGTGAAGCTTTCTTT
CASTTDRSEAFF
>.|TRBJ1-1|TRBV18|.
TGTGCCAGCTCACCACCGTCGGCAGGGGCTGCTTTCTTT
CASSPPSAGAAFF
>.|TRBJ1-3|TRBV18|.
TGTGCCAGCTCACTAGACAGCTCTGGAAACACCATATATTTT
CASSLDSSGNTIYF
>TRBD2|TRBJ2-7|TRBV10-1|.
TGCGCCAGCAGTGAGTCCCGGACTAGGCGCGGCGAGCAGTACTTC
CASSESRTRRGEQYF
>TRBD1|TRBJ1-2|TRBV11-2|.
TGTGCCAGCAGCCGGGGACAGGTTTTCAATGGCTACACCTTC
CASSRGQVFNGYTF
>TRBD1|TRBJ1-2|TRBV18|.
TGTGCCAGCTCACCACCGGGTGTTGTCACAGGGGGTTACTATGGCTACACCTTC
CASSPPGVVTGGYYGYTF
>.|TRBJ2-1|TRBV20-1|few
TGCAGTGCTAGTTACGGGAGCTCCTACAATGAGCAGTTCTTC
CSASYGSSYNEQFF
>TRBD1|TRBJ1-5|TRBV20-1|once
TGCAGTGCGTGGACAGGGGGCGGTCAGCCCCAGCATTTT
CSAWTGGGQPQHF
>.|TRBJ1-2|TRBV10-3|.
TGTGCCACCGGGTCCTATGGCTACACCTTC
CATGSYGYTF
>.|TRBJ2-1|TRBV6-2/TRBV6-3|.
TGTGCCAGCAGATACTCGGGACTCGACAATGAGCAGTTCTTC
CASRYSGLDNEQFF
>.|TRBJ2-7|TRBV10-3|.
TGTGCCATCAGCGCCGGAGGCTCCTACGAGCAGTACTTC
CAISAGGSYEQYF
>.|TRBJ2-5|TRBV12-3/TRBV12-4|.
TGTGCCAGCAGTTTAGGGGGGAAGACCCAGTACTTC
CASSLGGKTQYF
>.|TRBJ1-2|TRBV20-1|.
TGCAGTGCTAATCAAGGCTTTGACTATGGCTACACCTTC
CSANQGFDYGYTF
>.|TRBJ2-1|TRBV5-1|few
TGCGCCAGCAGCTTGGGGGGGGAGTACTACAATGAGCAGTTCTTC
CASSLGGEYYNEQFF